This T cell receptor (beta chain) was documented in a study of tumor and adjacent non-tumor tissue in lung cancer (dated by TCRdb to the late 2010s). With respect to the entire study: The cohort included about a dozen adenocarcinoma, a couple of squamous cell carcinoma and 1 small cell lung cancer patients. Bulk TCRbeta repertoires were compared between lung tumor tissue and matched distant non-tumor lung tissue obtained from around 16 lung cancer patients. Ages among the 15 or so patients ranged from roughly 30 to 76 years, there were roughly ten men and 5 women, and disease was at TNM stage I to III. For each patient, one tumor sample and one normal lung sample were taken, giving approximately 29 paired specimens that underwent TCRbeta CDR3 sequencing. A total of about 130 million productive TCRbeta reads were generated by sequencing, corresponding to an average of about 4.2 million reads per sample.

Spanning cysteine to phenylalanine, the CDR3 consists of 15 amino acids. CDR3 DNA only is kept here, 45 bases in frame from base 1. V and J lose 3 bases and 9 bases, and a span of 18 bases separates them. General conclusions and limits of the study: TCR diversity was significantly higher in younger patients, and greater tumor TCR diversity was associated with shorter overall survival and shorter disease-free survival. The sequencing platform is not named in the methods, and unique molecular identifiers are not mentioned. In normal lung, the top 100 clones accounted for a significantly larger cumulative share of the repertoire than in tumor tissue. The cohort had only about 14 patients, and the authors noted that larger samples and more detailed clinical data are needed. Significantly higher TCR diversity (inverse Simpson) was observed in tumor tissue than in normal lung tissue (approximately 430 vs 150, P = 0.0075, Mann-Whitney U test). Peripheral blood was not sequenced, so blood TCRbeta repertoires in these lung cancer patients were not examined.

RNA was isolated from bulk, unsorted tissue, and RNA quality was assessed with a NanoDrop ND-1000 and an Agilent 2100. Donors were newly diagnosed lung cancer patients admitted for thoracic surgery in China between August and November 2014, without prior chemotherapy. Patients with previous radiotherapy or chemotherapy, or with another concurrent cancer, were excluded from the study. Surgical tissue pieces of about 1-2.3 cm3 were preserved in RNAlater solution and were kept at -80 degrees C until use. The library relied on multiplex PCR. Sequenced using an Illumina HiSeq 2500. TCRbeta libraries were built by three rounds of nested PCR using primers (Table S4), following protocols modified from ARM-PCR. PCR products of 200-500 bp were gel-excised and purified with the QIAquick gel extraction kit before sequencing. In the source study's methods: Reads were cleaned with Trimmomatic, merged with FLASH into complete CDR3 sequences, and assigned to V(D)J germline segments with MiTCR. Clonal diversity was calculated as the inverse Simpson's index using VDJtools. In-frame sequences lacking a premature stop codon were counted as productive reads. Clones were called with MiXCR by TCRdb after fastp trimmed the public reads at Q25, and only in-frame beta chains were retained. Rows are combined by CDR3 protein, so each entry shows the most common genes and DNA. The V and J calls, along with clone size, are taken from TCRdb and not from the paper's own processing. Across this sample there are around 70,000 distinct CDR3 sequences, with 55% to 70% seen only once. The ten largest make up 20% of the sample.

About this clonotype itself: Its antigen is not yet known. No much larger clonotype is one base removed from it; base qualities were not supplied.

This TCR derives from a middle-aged man with non-small cell lung cancer. Sequenced sample: lung tumor tissue. In this chain, TRBV12-3 or TRBV12-4 is recombined with TRBJ1-5; TRBD1 is possibly the D segment (5 matching bases). The CDR3 is CASSFGSGNFRPQHF. The sequenced DNA: TGTGCCAGCAGTTTTGGGTCAGGGAATTTCCGGCCCCAGCATTTT.